The 21 T cell receptor beta chains presented below share a single source sample, sequenced in a study of cytomegalovirus exposure and HLA in healthy donors. Use of 60 Vbeta and 13 Jbeta primers characterized the PCR. Assay used: immunoSEQ multiplex PCR; TCRdb lists only in-frame clones, some missing. The sample lists around 190,000 clones; around four fifths were seen once. Sequencing used PBMCs. All receptors come from a man aged 35-49 years in good health and CMV-seropositive.

The chain has TRBV9 and TRBJ1-1; D perhaps matches TRBD1 (6 bases). Germline assignment: CDR1 SGDLS and CDR2 YYNGEE. This CDR3 is built from 16 residues. The germline V and J ends were trimmed by 0 bases and 7 bases, with 19 bases remaining between them. The chain's CDR3 is CASSVVNVRQDNEAFF. CDR3 coding DNA: TGTGCCAGCAGCGTAGTGAATGTACGACAGGATAATGAAGCTTTCTTT.

The chain is built from TRBV18 and TRBJ2-2, with D possibly TRBD1 on 6 matching bases. CDR1 KGHSH and CDR2 LQKENI come from the germline V gene. V lost 2 bases to trimming and J lost 4 bases, with 17 bases between them. CDR3 length: 17 residues. The CDR3 is CASSPKPIRDITGELFF. The CDR3 DNA is TGTGCCAGCTCACCAAAGCCAATCAGGGACATCACCGGGGAGCTGTTTTTT. The whole variable domain, filled in from reference TRBV18 and TRBJ2-2, reads NAGVMQNPRHLVRRRGQEARLRCSPMKGHSHVYWYRQLPEEGLKFMVYLQKENIIDESGMPKERFSAEFPKEGPSILRIQQVVRGDSAAYFCASSPKPIRDITGELFFGEGSRLTVL.

This chain uses TRBV7-3 with TRBJ2-2; possible D gene TRBD2, 6 bases. The germline V gene has CDR1 SGHTA and CDR2 FQGTGA. Trimming shortened V by 8 bases and J by 4 bases, and 14 bases separated the two germline ends. The CDR3 covers 14 residues. In DNA, the CDR3 is TGTGCCAGCGGGTTGGGGGGTGGCACCGGGGAGCTGTTTTTT. Protein sequence: CASGLGGGTGELFF. The whole variable domain, filled in from reference TRBV7-3 and TRBJ2-2, reads GAGVSQTPSNKVTEKGKYVELRCDPISGHTALYWYRQSLGQGPEFLIYFQGTGAADDSGLPNDRFFAVRPEGSVSTLKIQRTERGDSAVYLCASGLGGGTGELFFGEGSRLTVL.

The rearrangement links TRBV19 to TRBJ2-7, with D uncertain. CDR1 is LNHDA, CDR2 SQIVND, per germline (reference sequence). The CDR3 runs 13 residues. The V end lost 2 bases, the J end lost 1 base, and 6 bases lay between the germline ends. CDR3 bases: TGTGCCAGTAGTATATCAGTATCCTACGAGCAGTACTTC. As protein: CASSISVSYEQYF. Full variable domain (rest looked up from reference TRBV19 and TRBJ2-7): DGGITQSPKYLFRKEGQNVTLSCEQNLNHDAMYWYRQDPGQGLRLIYYSQIVNDFQKGDIAEGYSVSREKKESFPLTVTSAQKNPTAFYLCASSISVSYEQYFGPGTRLTVT.

A note on this clone: Sequence at one end of the junction differs from germline and may be a read error. The rearrangement uses TRBV27 and TRBJ2-3; 9 bases align to TRBD2. From germline, CDR1 is MNHEY and CDR2 SMNVEV (reference sequence). The length of the CDR3 is 14 residues. CDR3 sequence reads: CASSSGTSTDTQYF. The CDR3 nucleotides are TGTGCCAGCAGTTCGGGGACTAGCACGGATACGCAGTATTTT.

V is TRBV5-1 and J is TRBJ2-7; D might be TRBD2 (6 bases). The V end lost 6 bases, the J end lost 1 base, and 14 bases lay between the germline ends. Germline V gene sequence: CDR1 SGHRS, CDR2 YFSETQ. The CDR3 contains 14 residues. The CDR3 region has the DNA TGCGCCAGCAACGATGGGGACTTTTCCTACGAGCAGTACTTC. Its protein is CASNDGDFSYEQYF.

With regard to this clone: One junction end disagrees with the germline gene, perhaps due to a read error. V and J are TRBV28 and TRBJ1-2; tentative D call: TRBD1 (5 bases). The V gene's germline CDR1 is MDHEN and CDR2 SYDVKM. The CDR3 extends over 12 amino acids. The CDR3 sequence: CASSSKLMGGIF. As DNA, the CDR3 is TGTGCCAGCAGTTCAAAACTCATGGGGGGGATCTTC.

The gene calls are TRBV7-9 and TRBJ1-1; D is perhaps TRBD1 (5 bases). The germline CDR1 and CDR2 sequences are SEHNR and FQNEAQ (reference sequence). The V gene lost 1 base and the J gene lost 11 bases, with 14 bases spanning the gap. The CDR3 sequence is 13 residues long. This CDR3 is CASSLDVRGIAFF. The DNA for the CDR3 is TGTGCCAGCAGCTTAGACGTCCGGGGGATTGCTTTCTTT.

This rearrangement joins TRBV7-2 to TRBJ2-2, with 7 bases identical to TRBD1. The ends lost 5 bases at V and 2 bases at J; junction bases unmatched: 5. The length of the CDR3 is 15 residues. CDR1 SGHTA and CDR2 FQGNSA come from the germline V gene. CDR3 DNA: TGTGCCAGCAGCGCAGGACAGGATAACACCGGGGAGCTGTTTTTT. This sequence encodes CASSAGQDNTGELFF.

The chain recombines TRBV6-1 with TRBJ1-3; D not resolved. Germline V CDR1 and CDR2: MNHNS, SASEGT. The V end lost 3 bases, the J end lost 2 bases, and 14 bases lay between the germline ends. The CDR3 sequence is 16 residues long. CDR3 region: CASSEEDSGTGNTIYF. CDR3 nucleotide sequence: TGTGCCAGCAGTGAGGAGGACTCCGGTACTGGAAACACCATATATTTT.

The chain employs TRBV7-3 and TRBJ2-1; the D is unclear. Germline V gene lookup returns CDR1 SGHTA and CDR2 FQGTGA. V was cut by 3 bases and J by 0 bases, with 9 bases left in between. This CDR3 contains 15 residues. The DNA for the CDR3 is TGTGCCAGCAGCTTCGATATCGGCTCCTACAATGAGCAGTTCTTC. This gives the protein CASSFDIGSYNEQFF.

The rearrangement joins TRBV28 to TRBJ2-1; no clear D. Germline CDR1 MDHEN, CDR2 SYDVKM. CDR3 length: 15 residues. V gave up 5 bases and J gave up 0 bases, with 11 bases separating them. In nucleotides, the CDR3 is TGTGCCAGCAGTAATACAATCAGCTCCTACAATGAGCAGTTCTTC. This codes for CASSNTISSYNEQFF.

The J gene is TRBJ2-7, the V gene TRBV7-3; 9 positions match TRBD1. The V and J ends lost 5 bases and 4 bases, in that order; junction bases with no gene match: 6. The CDR3 loop spans 14 amino acids. In germline, CDR1 is SGHTA, CDR2 FQGTGA. CDR3 DNA sequence: TGTGCCAGCAGCCCTCGACAGGGGGGTTACGAGCAGTACTTC. Translating it yields CASSPRQGGYEQYF.

The chain is built from TRBV29-1 and TRBJ1-4, with D unclear. V dropped 6 bases and J dropped 8 bases, with 13 bases sitting between them. There are 12 residues in the CDR3. Germline CDR1 SQVTM, CDR2 ANQGSEA. CDR3 nucleotides: TGCAGCGTCGCAAGCGGTGGGGAAAAACTGTTTTTT. This encodes CSVASGGEKLFF.

The chain employs TRBV5-4 and TRBJ2-7; the D gene is possibly TRBD2 (7 bases). V was cut by 6 bases and J by 0 bases, with 22 bases left in between. The CDR3 contains 17 residues. CDR1 is SGHNT and CDR2 is YYREEE in the germline V gene (reference sequence). CDR3: CASNPGGLGANSYEQYF. The CDR3 DNA is TGTGCCAGCAACCCGGGGGGTCTGGGGGCTAACTCCTACGAGCAGTACTTC.

The CDR3 DNA is TGCGCCAGCAGTCGGGACAGGGGAATCGACGAGCAGTACTTC. Translating it yields CASSRDRGIDEQYF. The chain combines TRBV5-1 with TRBJ2-7; 10 bases are shared with TRBD1. The V gene end was trimmed by 5 bases and the J gene end by 5 bases; junction bases not matched to a gene: 7. The CDR3 loop spans 14 amino acids. Per the germline V gene, CDR1 is SGHRS and CDR2 is YFSETQ. The whole variable domain, remainder taken from reference TRBV5-1 and TRBJ2-7, is KAGVTQTPRYLIKTRGQQVTLSCSPISGHRSVSWYQQTPGQGLQFLFEYFSETQRNKGNFPGRFSGRQFSNSRSEMNVSTLELGDSALYLCASSRDRGIDEQYFGPGTRLTVT.

This clone was seen only a few times. The DNA of the CDR3 is TGTGCCAGCGGGAGCTGGACAGGGCAGTACGAGCAGTACTTC. Translated: CASGSWTGQYEQYF. This chain joins TRBV2 and TRBJ2-7; 8 bases are a match to TRBD1. This CDR3 contains 14 residues. V shed 8 bases, J shed 4 bases, and the junction held 10 bases outside the gene matches. Germline CDR1 SNHLY, CDR2 FYNNEI.

This clone showed up just once. The V and J genes are TRBV11-1 and TRBJ2-7, with 12 bases matching TRBD2. The V segment lost 4 bases and the J segment 5 bases; nucleotides outside the gene matches: 3. Germline loops: CDR1 SGHAT, CDR2 FQDESV (reference sequence). This CDR3 contains 14 residues. The DNA of the CDR3 is TGTGCCAGCAGCTCCCGACTAGCGGGAGACGAGCAGTACTTC. Amino acid sequence: CASSSRLAGDEQYF.

This clone was detected a few times. This chain joins TRBV19 and TRBJ2-7; tentatively, D is TRBD1 (5 bases). The CDR3 totals 14 residues. Germline lookup yields CDR1 LNHDA and CDR2 SQIVND (reference sequence). V was cut by 4 bases and J by 0 bases, with 10 bases left in between. The CDR3, as DNA: TGTGCCAGTAGTACCCTTGACAGCTCCTACGAGCAGTACTTC. It yields the protein CASSTLDSSYEQYF.

V and J are TRBV27 and TRBJ2-1; 11 bases fit TRBD1. The CDR3 has 16 amino acids. Per the germline V gene, CDR1 is MNHEY and CDR2 is SMNVEV (reference sequence). The V segment lost 6 bases and the J segment 9 bases; nucleotides outside the gene matches: 13. The DNA of the CDR3 is TGTGCCAGCAGCCCTCGCCGGACAGGGGGCGGCGGTGAGCAGTTCTTC. Translation: CASSPRRTGGGGEQFF.

This chain links TRBV19 with TRBJ1-5, with D uncertain. This CDR3 comprises 16 residues. CDR1 and CDR2 from the germline V gene are LNHDA and SQIVND (reference sequence). V was cut by 7 bases and J by 3 bases, with 19 bases left in between. The CDR3 sequence: CASKGEGGESNQPQHF. DNA of the CDR3: TGTGCCAGTAAAGGAGAGGGTGGTGAGTCCAATCAGCCCCAGCATTTT.